Following are 5 T cell receptor beta chains from one sample sequenced in a study of T-cell reconstitution after alpha-beta-depleted transplantation in children. Unique molecular identifiers were incorporated when the TCRbeta library was constructed. TCRdb re-called the PCR reads with MiXCR, one entry per CDR3 protein. The sample holds 700,000 to 850,000 distinct CDR3 sequences, approximately 15% seen once. The sample consisted of PBMCs, mostly from graft donor cells, taken 360 days after TCRalphabeta/CD19-depleted stem cell transplant. Source of these receptors: a male patient younger than 18 who had a stem cell transplant for acute lymphoblastic leukemia, so the T cells may come from the graft donor.

The gene calls are TRBV6-1 and TRBJ2-3; maybe TRBD2 (5 bases). Trimming took off 6 bases at V and 4 bases at J, with 20 bases between the two ends. CDR1 MNHNS and CDR2 SASEGT come from the germline V gene. The CDR3 extends over 16 amino acids. The CDR3 spells CASSPLIGEGADTQYF. CDR3 DNA: TGTGCCAGCAGCCCACTTATTGGAGAGGGAGCAGATACGCAGTATTTT.

This chain uses TRBV3-1 with TRBJ2-7, with 12 bases aligning to TRBD2. The germline V gene has CDR1 LGHDT and CDR2 YNNKEL (reference sequence). This CDR3 is 15 amino acids long. Trimming removed 5 bases from V and 3 bases from J; junction bases left unmatched: 5. The CDR3, as DNA: TGTGCCAGCAGCGTGACTAGCGGGAGTAACTACGAGCAGTACTTC. It encodes CASSVTSGSNYEQYF.

A word on this clonotype: A clone one base away is much larger, so this may be a read error. V is TRBV11-2 and J is TRBJ2-2, with TRBD1 matching 7 bases. Per germline, CDR1 SGHAT and CDR2 FQNNGV. The CDR3 runs 12 residues. DNA of the CDR3: TGTGCCACCAACAGGGGCACCTGGGAGCTGTTTTTT. It translates to CATNRGTWELFF.

This clonotype occurred a few times. V and J are TRBV5-1 and TRBJ1-5, with a tentative D call TRBD1 (6 bases). Germline V gene lookup returns CDR1 SGHRS and CDR2 YFSETQ. The CDR3 totals 15 residues. With 0 bases removed from V and 3 bases from J, the gap between germline ends came to 10 bases. The CDR3: CASSLVGGYNQPQHF. As DNA, the CDR3 is TGCGCCAGCAGCTTGGTGGGGGGCTACAATCAGCCCCAGCATTTT.

The chain combines TRBV5-1 with TRBJ2-5; D uncertain. The CDR3 sequence is 12 residues long. V lost 8 bases to trimming and J lost 0 bases, with 8 bases between them. The germline CDR1 and CDR2 sequences are SGHRS and YFSETQ. As DNA, the CDR3 is TGCGCCAGTGCACCGTACCAAGAGACCCAGTACTTC. Translation: CASAPYQETQYF.